Presented here are 15 T cell receptor beta chains from one specimen sequenced in a study of regulatory T cells in long-lasting Graves disease. The sample's time point: newly diagnosed GD, antithyroid drugs for less than 3 months. After RNA was extracted from PBMCs, the TCR library was made from it. The TCR beta library used iRepertoire HTBI primers with Arm-PCR amplification of CDR3. TCRdb analysed the multiplex PCR reads with MiXCR anew, one entry per CDR3 protein. The sample lists 550,000 or so distinct CDR3 sequences; 9.5% to 15% were seen once. A further study also used this sample, focusing on T cells in Graves' hyperthyroidism and ophthalmopathy.

The sequencing here drew on peripheral blood mononuclear cells (PBMCs), taken at new diagnosis, from a patient treated with antithyroid drugs. These receptors all come from a woman aged 25 to 39 with Graves disease.

This clonotype was seen a handful of times. The chain links TRBV5-1 to TRBJ2-5, with 9 bases fitting TRBD2. The CDR3 spans 16 residues. Looked up from germline, CDR1 is SGHRS and CDR2 is YFSETQ. The ends lost 7 bases at V and 5 bases at J; junction bases unmatched: 15. This chain's CDR3 is CASGPLTSGLAETQYF. CDR3 coding DNA: TGCGCCAGCGGACCCTTGACTAGCGGTTTAGCGGAGACCCAGTACTTC.

Note on this clonotype: An end of the junction does not agree with germline; a read error may underlie this. The CDR3 DNA follows: TGTGCCAGCAGTCCAATAAACACCGGGGAGATGTTTTTT. Translation: CASSPINTGEMFF. This rearrangement joins TRBV12-3 or TRBV12-4 to TRBJ2-2; maybe TRBD2 (5 bases). The CDR3 is 13 residues long.

The table lists this clonotype with a few counts. Since a much larger clone is just one base distant, this may be a read error. This sequence joins TRBV30 and TRBJ1-6; D ambiguous. The V and J ends lost 2 bases and 9 bases respectively, with 5 bases between them. The CDR3 runs 11 residues. Germline V lookup: CDR1 GTSNPN, CDR2 SVGIG (reference sequence). The CDR3 DNA is TGTGCCTGGAGTATGGGTTCACCCCTCCACTTT. It translates to CAWSMGSPLHF.

This clonotype was recorded many times. This chain connects TRBV7-9 to TRBJ2-1, with 9 nucleotides matching TRBD2. This CDR3 is 16 amino acids long. The germline CDR1 and CDR2 sequences are SEHNR and FQNEAQ (reference sequence). Losses at the gene ends were 2 bases for V and 6 bases for J; bases not matched to a gene: 8. CDR3 sequence reads: CASSLPYLAGVNEQFF. The DNA for the CDR3 is TGTGCCAGCAGCTTACCCTACTTAGCGGGAGTCAATGAGCAGTTCTTC.

At least ten counts were recorded for this clonotype. The chain is built from TRBV7-9 and TRBJ2-7, with D uncertain. The V gene's germline CDR1 is SEHNR and CDR2 FQNEAQ (reference sequence). The V end lost 1 base, the J end lost 6 bases, and 7 bases lay between the germline ends. The CDR3 extends over 12 amino acids. CDR3 sequence (DNA): TGTGCCAGCAGCTTAGAACAGACCGAGCAGTACTTC. It translates to CASSLEQTEQYF.

J is TRBJ1-5 and V is TRBV6-1; D gene unclear. V lost 4 bases, J lost 4 bases, and 8 bases lay in between. The germline V gene encodes CDR1 MNHNS and CDR2 SASEGT. The CDR3 covers 13 residues. The CDR3 region has the DNA TGTGCCAGCAGTGTCTCTTTAAATCAGCCCCAGCATTTT. It codes for CASSVSLNQPQHF.

On this clonotype: A read error likely explains this, since a far larger clone differs by one base. The rearrangement uses TRBV12-3 or TRBV12-4 and TRBJ2-1; D possibly corresponds to TRBD1 (5 bases). The J call is doubtful: the DNA matches TRBJ2-5 better. This CDR3 has 16 amino acids. The CDR3 DNA is TGTGCCATCAGCTTTTTACCGCAGGGATATTTTGAGGCCCAGTACTTC. This sequence encodes CAISFLPQGYFEAQYF.

With regard to this clonotype: Mismatch with germline at one junction end may stem from a read error. The CDR3 protein is CASSPIREKRNGNTVYF. The CDR3 DNA reads as TGTGCCAGCAGCCCGATTCGTGAGAAAAGGAACGGAAACACCGTATATTTT. J is TRBJ1-3 and V is TRBV5-5; D is unclear. CDR1 and CDR2 (germline): SGHKS, YYEKEE (reference sequence). This CDR3 has 17 residues.

This clonotype was detected ten times or more. The chain recombines TRBV6-2 or TRBV6-3 with TRBJ2-7; D remains unclear. CDR3 length: 14 amino acids. Germline CDR1 is MNHEY and CDR2 is SVGEGT. Trimming shortened V by 2 bases and J by 3 bases, and 11 bases separated the two germline ends. DNA for the CDR3: TGTGCCAGCAGTTACGCAGGACGGCGCTACGAGCAGTACTTC. Translation: CASSYAGRRYEQYF.

With respect to this clonotype: This clone may be a read error of a much larger clone one base away. The chain is built from TRBV7-8 and TRBJ2-1, with 10 bases fitting TRBD2. J was trimmed by 7 bases and V by 5 bases; bases with no gene match: 8. Per the germline V gene, CDR1 is SGHVS and CDR2 is FQNEAQ. The CDR3 is 15 residues long. DNA for the CDR3: TGTGCCAGCAGCCCTGCTAGCGGGAGTCGGAATGAGCAGTTCTTC. Translated, it gives CASSPASGSRNEQFF.

This clonotype was counted between two and nine times. The V gene is TRBV5-4, the J gene TRBJ2-1, with 7 bases identical to TRBD2. V lost 2 bases to trimming and J lost 1 base; unmatched junction nucleotides: 6. CDR1 is SGHNT, CDR2 YYREEE, per germline (reference sequence). The CDR3 length is 16 residues. The CDR3 DNA is TGTGCCAGCAGCTTAGGCGGGAGTTGGTCCTACAATGAGCAGTTCTTC. Translated: CASSLGGSWSYNEQFF.

There are many counts of this clonotype. The chain carries TRBV28 and TRBJ2-1; D might be TRBD1 (6 bases). CDR3 size: 15 residues. The V gene lost 3 bases and the J gene lost 0 bases, with 9 bases spanning the gap. Germline CDR1 MDHEN, CDR2 SYDVKM. CDR3 DNA: TGTGCCAGCAGTTTTGTAGGGGGCTCCTACAATGAGCAGTTCTTC. Its protein is CASSFVGGSYNEQFF.

CDR3 sequence: CSARVRGRDTEAFF. In nucleotides, the CDR3 is TGCAGTGCTAGAGTACGAGGGAGGGATACTGAAGCTTTCTTT. The chain employs TRBV20-1 and TRBJ1-1; D is uncertain. Trimming shortened V by 1 base and J by 5 bases, and 14 bases separated the two germline ends. Germline CDR1 DFQATT, CDR2 SNEGSKA (reference sequence). This CDR3 contains 14 residues.

This clonotype has just a few counts. A single base separates this from a much larger clone, so it may be a read error. The chain recombines TRBV7-8 with TRBJ1-1; D is unclear. Germline V gives CDR1 SGHVS, CDR2 FQNEAQ. The CDR3 sequence is 12 residues long. The CDR3 sequence: CASSLQGTEASF. The CDR3 bases are TGTGCCAGCAGCTTACAAGGAACTGAAGCTTCCTTT.

This clonotype occurred a few times. Without the conserved terminal phenylalanine or tryptophan, this CDR3 likely stems from a read error. This chain links TRBV2 with TRBJ1-4; D unclear. Germline-derived CDR1 and CDR2 are SNHLY and FYNNEI. V was trimmed by 5 bases and J by 5 bases, leaving 12 bases between them. This CDR3 is 14 amino acids long. CDR3 DNA sequence: TGTGCCAGCAGTTTTAGACGGGGAAATGAAAAACTGTTTTAT. Residues: CASSFRRGNEKLFY.